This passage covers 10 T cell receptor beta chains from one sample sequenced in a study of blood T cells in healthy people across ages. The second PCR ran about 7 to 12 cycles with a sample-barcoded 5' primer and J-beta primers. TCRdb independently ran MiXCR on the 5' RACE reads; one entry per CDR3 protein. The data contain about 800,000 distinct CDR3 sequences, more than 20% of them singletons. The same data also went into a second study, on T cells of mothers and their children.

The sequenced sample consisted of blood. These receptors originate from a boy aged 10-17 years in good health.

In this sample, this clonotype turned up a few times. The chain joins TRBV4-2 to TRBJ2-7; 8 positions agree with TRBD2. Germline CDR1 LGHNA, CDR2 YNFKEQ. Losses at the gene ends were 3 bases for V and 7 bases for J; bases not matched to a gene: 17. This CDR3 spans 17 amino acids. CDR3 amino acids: CASSQATSEGPLLEQYF. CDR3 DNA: TGTGCCAGCAGCCAGGCGACTAGCGAAGGGCCGCTACTAGAGCAGTACTTC.

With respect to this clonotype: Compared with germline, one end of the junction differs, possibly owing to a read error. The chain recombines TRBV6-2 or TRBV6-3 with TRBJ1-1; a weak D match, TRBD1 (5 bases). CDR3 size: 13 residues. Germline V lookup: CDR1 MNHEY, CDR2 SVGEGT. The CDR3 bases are TGTGCCAGCACCGTAGTGGAGGGCGCTGGGGCTTCCTTT. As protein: CASTVVEGAGASF.

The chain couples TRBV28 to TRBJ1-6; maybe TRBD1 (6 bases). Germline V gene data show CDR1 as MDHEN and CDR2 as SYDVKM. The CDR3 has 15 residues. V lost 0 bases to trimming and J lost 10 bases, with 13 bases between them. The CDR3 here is CASSLWAGALSPLHF. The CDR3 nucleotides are TGTGCCAGCAGTTTATGGGCAGGGGCGCTCTCACCCCTCCACTTT.

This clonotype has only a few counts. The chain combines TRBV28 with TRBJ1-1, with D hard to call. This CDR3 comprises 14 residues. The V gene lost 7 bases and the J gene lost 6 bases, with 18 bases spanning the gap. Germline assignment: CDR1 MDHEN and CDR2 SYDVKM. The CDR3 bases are TGTGCCAGCACCCAACCGGACCCGTGGGCTGAAGCTTTCTTT. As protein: CASTQPDPWAEAFF.

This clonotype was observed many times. Here the CDR3 reads CASRRGPYNEQFF. CDR3 nucleotides: TGTGCCAGTCGAAGGGGACCCTACAATGAGCAGTTCTTC. The chain employs TRBV6-2 or TRBV6-3 and TRBJ2-1; D possibly matches TRBD1 or TRBD2 (5 bases each). The germline CDR1 and CDR2 sequences are MNHEY and SVGEGT. This CDR3 has 13 amino acids. Deletions cut 9 bases from V and 2 bases from J, with 11 bases between.

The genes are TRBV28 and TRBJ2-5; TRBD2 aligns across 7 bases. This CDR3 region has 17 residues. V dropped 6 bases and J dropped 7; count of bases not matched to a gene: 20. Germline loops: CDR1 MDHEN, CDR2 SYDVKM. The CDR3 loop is CASRFTERLAEKVTQYF. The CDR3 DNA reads TGTGCCAGCAGGTTTACAGAGCGCCTAGCGGAGAAAGTGACCCAGTACTTC.

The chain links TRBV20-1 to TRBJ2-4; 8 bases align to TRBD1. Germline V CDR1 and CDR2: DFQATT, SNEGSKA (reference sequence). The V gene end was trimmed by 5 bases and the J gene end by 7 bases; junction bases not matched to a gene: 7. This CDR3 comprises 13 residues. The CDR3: CSAGGTGPNIQYF. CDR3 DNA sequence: TGCAGTGCTGGCGGGACAGGTCCGAACATTCAGTACTTC.

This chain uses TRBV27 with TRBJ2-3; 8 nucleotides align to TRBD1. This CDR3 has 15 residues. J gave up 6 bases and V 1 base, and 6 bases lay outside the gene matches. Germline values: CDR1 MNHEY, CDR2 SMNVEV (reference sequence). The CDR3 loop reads CASSLFARGLDTQYF. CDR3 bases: TGTGCCAGCAGTTTATTCGCCAGGGGGCTGGATACGCAGTATTTT.

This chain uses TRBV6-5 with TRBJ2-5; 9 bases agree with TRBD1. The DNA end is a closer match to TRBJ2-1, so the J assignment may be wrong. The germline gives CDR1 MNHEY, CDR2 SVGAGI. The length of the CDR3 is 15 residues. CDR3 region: CASRDNRGPYNEQFF. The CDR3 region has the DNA TGTGCCAGCAGAGACAACAGGGGGCCCTACAATGAGCAGTTCTTC.

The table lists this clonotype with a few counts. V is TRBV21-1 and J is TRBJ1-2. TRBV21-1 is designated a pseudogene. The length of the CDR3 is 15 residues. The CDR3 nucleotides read TGTGCCAGCGGCAAAGCAGGGAGTCGCGTCTATGGCTACACCTTC. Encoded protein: CASGKAGSRVYGYTF.